This entry is about one T cell receptor beta chain. The cohort comprised adults aged about 18 to 100 years residing in about two dozen US areas. All recovered Cohort 3 donors got two negative PCRs, got clearance, or saw symptom resolution. The sample originates from a study of blood T cell repertoires in COVID-19. Background on the study: Italy, Spain and the United States were the sources of the convalescent and acute COVID-19 samples. Sample material is recorded as cDNA or gDNA derived from T cells, B-cell-depleted T cells, or PBMCs.

Germline V gives CDR1 SGHVS, CDR2 FQNEAQ. The trim removed 5 bases at V and 11 bases at J, leaving 20 bases unmatched. The CDR3 contains 16 residues. Assay used: immunoSEQ multiplex PCR; TCRdb lists only in-frame clones, some missing. The profile covers 140,000 to 150,000 clones, with around 80% appearing a single time and 6% taken by the ten largest. V gene TRBV7-8 combines with J gene TRBJ1-1, with 7 positions matching TRBD1. The clonotype comes from a woman aged 50 to 60 who had recovered from COVID-19. Sequencing was carried out using PBMCs or T cells enriched from blood (not recorded which). CDR3 protein: CASSLTNSYPGQTAFF. The CDR3, as DNA: TGTGCCAGCAGCCTTACCAACTCCTATCCGGGACAGACGGCTTTCTTT.